These T cell receptor beta chains were read from a single sample in a study of blood T cell repertoires in COVID-19. Only in-frame clones appear in the TCRdb table, and some are missing; sequencing was by immunoSEQ multiplex PCR. Of around 60,000 clones listed, roughly 80% are singletons. Sequenced sample: peripheral blood. The receptor set was obtained from a man older than 75 with active or convalescent COVID-19. Both conserved end residues are part of each CDR3. D genes are given only for firm matches. Rows may omit the clone size; those that give it use once, few, many or a size class.

TRBV5-4	TRBJ2-7	.	TRBD1	CASRQGQGAKEQYF	TGTGCCAGCAGGCAAGGACAGGGGGCGAAAGAGCAGTACTTC
TRBV10-2	TRBJ1-1	.	.	CASSVAMNTEAFF	TGCGCCAGCAGTGTAGCAATGAACACTGAAGCTTTCTTT
TRBV6-6	TRBJ2-5	.	.	CASSSYAQETQYF	TGTGCCAGCAGTTCCTATGCACAAGAGACCCAGTACTTC
TRBV27	TRBJ1-6	.	.	CASSSGDSPLHF	TGTGCCAGCAGTTCCGGGGATTCACCCCTCCACTTT
TRBV3-1/TRBV3-2	TRBJ1-1	.	.	CASSHADRPQVGAFF	TGTGCCAGCAGCCATGCTGACAGACCTCAGGTGGGAGCTTTCTTT
TRBV7-9	TRBJ2-1	.	TRBD2	CASSSFLAGGNNEQFF	TGTGCCAGCAGCTCCTTCCTAGCGGGGGGGAACAATGAGCAGTTCTTC
TRBV27	TRBJ2-2	.	.	CASSLFGGTGELFF	TGTGCCAGCAGTTTATTCGGCGGGACCGGGGAGCTGTTTTTT
TRBV2	TRBJ1-1	.	.	CASSPQFFTGNTEAFF	TGTGCCAGCAGCCCCCAATTTTTTACAGGGAACACTGAAGCTTTCTTT
TRBV28	TRBJ2-5	.	TRBD1	CASSSPRGRSETQYF	TGTGCCAGCAGTTCGCCCAGGGGGCGGTCAGAGACCCAGTACTTC
TRBV12-5	TRBJ1-6	.	.	CASGLVSGSPLHF	TGTGCTAGTGGTTTGGTATCCGGTTCACCCCTCCACTTT
TRBV7-9	TRBJ1-5	.	TRBD1	CASSPTGEVQPQHF	TGTGCCAGCAGCCCAACAGGGGAGGTTCAGCCCCAGCATTTT
TRBV3-1/TRBV3-2	TRBJ1-6	.	TRBD1	CASSQAPGQGASPLHF	TGTGCCAGCAGCCAAGCCCCGGGACAGGGAGCTTCACCCCTCCACTTT
TRBV5-8	TRBJ1-2	.	.	CASSPQGGYGYTF	TGTGCCAGCAGCCCCCAGGGCGGTTATGGCTACACCTTC
TRBV15	TRBJ1-5	.	.	CATSVDRISNQPQHF	TGTGCCACCAGCGTGGACAGAATTAGCAATCAGCCCCAGCATTTT
TRBV6-5	TRBJ1-2	.	TRBD1	CASVGQGYGYTF	TGTGCCAGCGTTGGACAGGGGTATGGCTACACCTTC
TRBV9	TRBJ2-4	.	TRBD2	CASNLPQAGDPRGKNIQYF	TGTGCCAGCAACCTTCCCCAAGCGGGGGACCCCCGGGGCAAAAACATTCAGTACTTC
TRBV5-5	TRBJ2-1	once	TRBD2	CASSSQPGLGGHEQFF	TGTGCCAGCAGCTCCCAACCGGGACTAGGAGGCCATGAGCAGTTCTTC
TRBV7-3	TRBJ2-3	.	TRBD1	CASSPPGQGTDTQYF	TGTGCCAGCAGCCCCCCGGGACAGGGAACAGATACGCAGTATTTT
TRBV4-3	TRBJ2-7	.	TRBD2	CASSQALAGAYEQYF	TGCGCCAGCAGCCAAGCACTAGCGGGAGCCTACGAGCAGTACTTC
TRBV7-8	TRBJ2-7	.	.	CASSSVPHTAHEQYF	TGTGCCAGCAGCTCGGTTCCTCATACAGCCCACGAGCAGTACTTC
TRBV7-9	TRBJ2-1	.	TRBD2	CASSTSAGGFYNEQFF	TGTGCCAGCAGCACCTCAGCGGGAGGCTTTTACAATGAGCAGTTCTTC
TRBV13	TRBJ2-7	.	.	CASSITPRGDEQYF	TGTGCCAGCAGCATTACCCCCCGAGGCGACGAGCAGTACTTC
TRBV7-7	TRBJ2-5	.	TRBD2	CASSLGSLAGGETQYF	TGTGCCAGCAGCTTAGGTAGTCTAGCGGGGGGAGAGACCCAGTACTTC
TRBV6-6	TRBJ1-2	.	.	CASSYSKNGLYGYTF	TGTGCCAGCAGTTACTCAAAGAACGGACTCTATGGCTACACCTTC
TRBV2	TRBJ2-7	.	TRBD2	CASSAGGPSEQYF	TGTGCCAGCTCTGCGGGAGGGCCTTCCGAGCAGTACTTC
TRBV6-5	TRBJ1-5	.	.	CASSPQVEPQHF	TGTGCCAGCAGCCCACAGGTTGAGCCCCAGCATTTT
TRBV3-1/TRBV3-2	TRBJ2-5	.	TRBD1	CASSQDDRALETQYF	TGTGCCAGCAGCCAAGATGACAGGGCGTTAGAGACCCAGTACTTC
TRBV9	TRBJ1-3	few	TRBD1	CASSVHGTGDSGNTIYF	TGTGCCAGCAGCGTACATGGGACAGGTGACTCTGGAAACACCATATATTTT
TRBV18	TRBJ2-1	.	.	CASSPSNSNEQFF	TGTGCCAGCTCACCATCGAACAGCAATGAGCAGTTCTTC
TRBV6-5	TRBJ1-1	.	.	CASRGPLQGIEAFF	TGTGCCAGCAGAGGGCCTCTCCAGGGCATTGAAGCTTTCTTT
TRBV30	TRBJ1-1	few	.	CAWDTGSTEAFF	TGTGCCTGGGATACAGGGTCCACTGAAGCTTTCTTT
TRBV3-1/TRBV3-2	TRBJ1-2	.	TRBD1	CASRGQGLTYGYTF	TGTGCCAGCAGGGGACAGGGGCTAACATATGGCTACACCTTC
TRBV14	TRBJ2-3	.	TRBD2	CASSQAFRGGTDTQYF	TGTGCCAGCAGCCAAGCTTTCCGGGGGGGAACAGATACGCAGTATTTT
TRBV5-1	TRBJ1-2	.	.	CASSLAGGANYGYTF	TGCGCCAGCAGCTTGGCGGGGGGAGCTAACTATGGCTACACCTTC
TRBV25-1	TRBJ2-3	.	TRBD1	CASSEWPGQGSTDTQYF	TGTGCCAGCAGTGAATGGCCGGGACAGGGGAGCACAGATACGCAGTATTTT
TRBV18	TRBJ2-7	once	.	CASSPIVGGDDEQYF	TGTGCCAGCTCACCAATCGTTGGAGGGGACGACGAGCAGTACTTC
TRBV2	TRBJ2-4	.	TRBD2	CAITGLAGGPNIQYF	TGTGCCATTACCGGACTAGCGGGGGGGCCTAACATTCAGTACTTC
TRBV18	TRBJ2-3	.	TRBD2	CASSPQGGMSGSHMDTQYF	TGTGCCAGCTCACCACAGGGAGGGATGAGCGGGAGTCATATGGATACGCAGTATTTT
TRBV3-1/TRBV3-2	TRBJ1-2	once	TRBD1	CASSQTGNGYTF	TGTGCCAGCAGCCAGACAGGGAATGGCTACACCTTC
TRBV3-1/TRBV3-2	TRBJ1-2	once	.	CASSREGGNYGYTF	TGTGCCAGCAGCAGGGAGGGGGGTAACTATGGCTACACCTTC
TRBV3-1/TRBV3-2	TRBJ2-7	few	.	CASRQGNLGGEQYF	TGTGCCAGCAGACAAGGAAACTTAGGCGGCGAGCAGTACTTC
TRBV12-3/TRBV12-4	TRBJ2-7	.	TRBD1	CASSRTGDYEQYF	TGTGCCAGCAGCCGGACAGGGGACTACGAGCAGTACTTC
TRBV9	TRBJ2-3	.	.	CASSVAAARTDTQYF	TGTGCCAGCAGCGTAGCAGCGGCCCGCACAGATACGCAGTATTTT
TRBV18	TRBJ2-3	.	TRBD2	CASSPAGVPDTQYF	TGTGCCAGCTCACCGGCGGGGGTCCCAGATACGCAGTATTTT
TRBV5-5	TRBJ1-1	.	.	CASSFIAAMNTEAFF	TGTGCCAGCAGCTTTATAGCAGCTATGAACACTGAAGCTTTCTTT
TRBV7-9	TRBJ2-5	.	.	CASSLGAGTETQYF	TGTGCCAGCAGTCTAGGCGCGGGTACGGAGACCCAGTACTTC
TRBV6-5	TRBJ2-2	.	TRBD2	CASSSSGGQGTGELFF	TGTGCCAGCAGTTCGTCGGGGGGGCAGGGCACCGGGGAGCTGTTTTTT
TRBV27	TRBJ2-5	few	TRBD1	CASSLQGAGETQYF	TGTGCCAGCAGCCTACAGGGGGCCGGGGAGACCCAGTACTTC
TRBV27	TRBJ1-6	.	TRBD1	CASTGTANSPLHF	TGTGCCAGTACCGGGACAGCTAATTCACCCCTCCACTTT
TRBV5-1	TRBJ1-5	.	.	CASSLGPIYSNQPQHF	TGCGCCAGCAGCTTGGGGCCGATATATAGCAATCAGCCCCAGCATTTT
TRBV5-4	TRBJ1-6	few	TRBD1	CASSLRGQGASPLHF	TGTGCCAGCAGCTTGCGAGGACAGGGAGCCTCACCCCTCCACTTT
TRBV15	TRBJ1-6	few	TRBD1	CATSRGQGNNSPLHF	TGTGCCACCAGCAGGGGACAGGGGAATAATTCACCCCTCCACTTT
TRBV29-1	TRBJ1-1	.	TRBD1	CSDLQGAPEAFF	TGCAGCGATCTCCAGGGGGCCCCTGAAGCTTTCTTT
TRBV15	TRBJ2-1	.	.	CATSREASATYNEQFF	TGTGCCACCAGCAGAGAGGCTAGTGCGACCTACAATGAGCAGTTCTTC
TRBV21-1	TRBJ2-1	.	.	CASSKGTPGKVAGCPSSYNEQFF	TGTGCCAGCAGCAAAGGAACCCCGGGGAAGGTAGCGGGGTGCCCAAGCTCCTACAATGAGCAGTTCTTC